These T cell receptor beta chains were read from a single sample in a study of cytomegalovirus exposure and HLA in healthy donors. Profiling relied on immunoSEQ multiplex PCR, and the TCRdb table lists in-frame clones only, not all of them. The table records some 150,000 clones, 87% of them present only once. The sequenced sample consisted of PBMCs. The receptors come from a woman aged 25-40 years in good health and CMV-seronegative. Both conserved end residues are part of each CDR3. Fields, in order: clone size, D gene, J gene, V gene, CDR3 protein, CDR3 DNA. The D gene is left open where the match is weak. The size of a clone is reported for some rows only, either as once, few or many, or as a class for expanded clones.

-,TRBD1,TRBJ1-3,TRBV19,CASSTWDSRFSGNTIYF,TGTGCCAGTAGTACGTGGGACAGCAGATTCTCTGGAAACACCATATATTTT
-,TRBD2,TRBJ2-1,TRBV30,CAWSRSGVQIISSYNEQFF,TGTGCCTGGAGTAGAAGCGGGGTCCAAATAATTAGCTCCTACAATGAGCAGTTCTTC
-,TRBD1,TRBJ2-3,TRBV5-4,CASSPWTGTDTQYF,TGTGCCAGCAGCCCCTGGACAGGGACAGATACGCAGTATTTT
-,-,TRBJ1-4,TRBV2,CASSARVPTLDEKLFF,TGTGCCAGCAGTGCCCGGGTTCCTACACTAGATGAAAAACTGTTTTTT
-,-,TRBJ1-2,TRBV28,CASSKTGRRGYTF,TGTGCCAGCAGTAAAACAGGGCGGCGTGGCTACACCTTC
-,-,TRBJ2-7,TRBV9,CASSVGLPAYEQYF,TGTGCCAGCAGCGTAGGACTTCCAGCCTACGAGCAGTACTTC
-,-,TRBJ1-1,TRBV6-6,CASLGGPGATEAFF,TGTGCCAGCCTAGGGGGTCCAGGGGCCACTGAAGCTTTCTTT
few,TRBD1,TRBJ2-7,TRBV29-1,CSVDSRTGGAGEQYF,TGCAGCGTTGACTCTAGGACAGGGGGCGCAGGGGAGCAGTACTTC
few,-,TRBJ2-7,TRBV4-1,CASSQDRGYEQYF,TGCGCCAGCAGCCAAGACAGGGGCTACGAGCAGTACTTC
-,-,TRBJ1-2,TRBV9,CASSADSAYLRGYTF,TGTGCCAGCAGCGCGGACAGCGCATACCTACGGGGCTACACCTTC
-,TRBD2,TRBJ2-3,TRBV9,CASSAPPTSGRARDTQYF,TGTGCCAGCAGCGCTCCCCCAACCAGCGGGAGGGCCCGAGATACGCAGTATTTT
-,-,TRBJ2-4,TRBV5-1,CASSLGLPGDIQYF,TGCGCCAGCAGCTTGGGACTCCCGGGAGACATTCAGTACTTC
-,TRBD1,TRBJ2-5,TRBV18,CASRTDRGEETQYF,TGTGCCAGCAGAACCGACAGGGGGGAAGAGACCCAGTACTTC
once,TRBD1,TRBJ1-5,TRBV30,CAWRLTGYNQPQHF,TGTGCCTGGAGGTTGACAGGGTACAATCAGCCCCAGCATTTT
-,-,TRBJ2-6,TRBV28,CASSFLVGRQSSGANVLTF,TGTGCCAGCAGTTTTTTGGTAGGGCGACAGTCGTCGGGGGCCAACGTCCTGACTTTC
-,-,TRBJ1-1,TRBV7-8,CASIFDRGSTEAFF,TGTGCCAGCATTTTCGACCGGGGGAGCACTGAAGCTTTCTTT
-,TRBD2,TRBJ2-1,TRBV9,CASSTTSGGRVEQFF,TGTGCCAGCAGCACTACTAGCGGGGGGCGGGTTGAGCAGTTCTTC
-,TRBD1,TRBJ2-5,TRBV25-1,CASSGPGQGVQTQYF,TGTGCCAGCAGTGGACCGGGACAGGGAGTACAGACCCAGTACTTC
-,-,TRBJ2-5,TRBV7-2,CASSLGRAATQYF,TGTGCCAGCAGCTTAGGGAGAGCGGCGACCCAGTACTTC
-,TRBD1,TRBJ2-7,TRBV18,CASSMGQVNYEQYF,TGTGCCAGCTCAATGGGACAGGTGAATTACGAGCAGTACTTC
-,TRBD2,TRBJ2-1,TRBV6-1,CASTLAGGYNEQFF,TGTGCGTCCACGTTGGCGGGGGGGTACAATGAGCAGTTCTTC
-,TRBD1,TRBJ1-2,TRBV29-1,CSAGQVDRVDYTF,TGCAGCGCTGGACAAGTTGACAGGGTCGACTACACCTTC
-,-,TRBJ1-2,TRBV5-4,CASSLALPRASYGYTF,TGTGCCAGCAGCTTGGCGTTACCGAGGGCTAGCTATGGCTACACCTTC
-,TRBD1,TRBJ1-2,TRBV9,CASSVGQGVYGYTF,TGTGCCAGCAGCGTAGGACAGGGCGTCTATGGCTACACCTTC
once,-,TRBJ1-3,TRBV9,CASSVGMPGNTIYF,TGTGCCAGCAGCGTCGGGATGCCCGGAAACACCATATATTTT
-,-,TRBJ2-2,TRBV4-1,CASSQDRWGSGTGELFF,TGCGCCAGCAGCCAAGATCGTTGGGGCTCGGGCACCGGGGAGCTGTTTTTT
-,-,TRBJ2-5,TRBV27,CASSLSIAYFQETQYF,TGTGCCAGCAGTTTAAGTATAGCGTACTTCCAAGAGACCCAGTACTTC
-,TRBD1,TRBJ1-1,TRBV5-5,CASSVRPGQGVTEAFF,TGTGCCAGCAGCGTCAGACCGGGACAGGGGGTTACTGAAGCTTTCTTT
-,-,TRBJ1-2,TRBV7-2,CASSTVVGRNIYGYTF,TGTGCCAGCAGCACCGTCGTGGGGAGAAATATCTATGGCTACACCTTC
-,-,TRBJ1-1,TRBV12-5,CASGSRGTEAFF,TGTGCTAGTGGTTCAAGGGGAACTGAAGCTTTCTTT
-,TRBD1,TRBJ1-2,TRBV5-1,CASSLRQGTNYGYTF,TGCGCCAGCAGCTTGAGACAGGGGACAAACTATGGCTACACCTTC
-,TRBD2,TRBJ2-1,TRBV7-9,CASSRSGTSGSNEQFF,TGTGCCAGCAGCCGTTCCGGGACTAGCGGGAGTAATGAGCAGTTCTTC
-,-,TRBJ1-2,TRBV19,CASNPGPAIGYTF,TGTGCCAGTAACCCTGGGCCAGCTATTGGCTACACCTTC
-,-,TRBJ2-7,TRBV11-1,CASSLGYPQSYEQYF,TGTGCCAGCAGCTTAGGCTATCCACAGTCCTACGAGCAGTACTTC
-,-,TRBJ1-2,TRBV27,CASSLSGAGYGYTF,TGTGCCAGCAGTTTATCGGGGGCAGGATATGGCTACACCTTC
-,-,TRBJ1-5,TRBV28,CASYDPRGTSNQPQHF,TGTGCCAGTTATGACCCTAGGGGCACTAGCAATCAGCCCCAGCATTTT
-,TRBD1,TRBJ1-5,TRBV19,CASSIGQGHNQPQHF,TGTGCCAGTAGTATCGGACAGGGCCACAATCAGCCCCAGCATTTT
once,TRBD1,TRBJ2-3,TRBV19,CASTRQGVKPDTQYF,TGTGCCAGTACCCGACAGGGGGTTAAGCCAGATACGCAGTATTTT
-,TRBD1,TRBJ2-1,TRBV7-8,CASSLGDRGHEQFF,TGTGCCAGCAGCTTGGGGGACAGGGGGCATGAGCAGTTCTTC
-,-,TRBJ1-4,TRBV28,CASKPGTPNEKLFF,TGTGCCAGCAAACCCGGGACACCAAATGAAAAACTGTTTTTT
-,-,TRBJ1-1,TRBV5-1,CASSFFTPLSVMNTEAFF,TGCGCCAGCAGCTTCTTCACCCCTCTCAGCGTCATGAACACTGAAGCTTTCTTT
-,-,TRBJ1-2,TRBV6-6,CASSYTQGGYGYTF,TGTGCCAGCAGTTACACACAGGGTGGTTATGGCTACACCTTC
-,TRBD1,TRBJ1-2,TRBV4-3,CASSQDLRGQLFYGYTF,TGCGCCAGCAGCCAAGATTTAAGGGGACAGCTGTTCTACGGCTACACCTTC
-,TRBD1,TRBJ2-7,TRBV28,CASSWAGTGFYEQYF,TGTGCCAGCAGTTGGGCCGGGACAGGATTCTACGAGCAGTACTTC
-,-,TRBJ2-7,TRBV4-1,CASSQGATTSPTYEQYF,TGCGCCAGCAGCCAAGGAGCGACCACCTCCCCCACCTACGAGCAGTACTTC
-,-,TRBJ1-2,TRBV28,CASSTQGNGYTF,TGTGCCAGCAGTACTCAGGGCAATGGCTACACCTTC
-,-,TRBJ2-3,TRBV9,CASSALGAGDTQYF,TGTGCCAGCAGCGCACTGGGGGCCGGGGATACGCAGTATTTT
-,TRBD1,TRBJ1-1,TRBV7-9,CASSTTAGTGVYTEAFF,TGTGCCAGCAGCACAACCGCCGGGACAGGGGTGTACACTGAAGCTTTCTTT